The 21 T cell receptor beta chains in this list originate from one sample, sequenced in a study of T cell responses to AZD1222 COVID-19 vaccine. Assay: immunoSEQ multiplex PCR; the TCRdb copy retains only in-frame clones and omits some. The sample includes tens of thousands of clones, around 90% of them seen just once. Sequenced here: peripheral blood, sampled on day 0 of MenACWY control vaccination. These TCRs come from an adult in good health.

This chain uses TRBV5-4 with TRBJ2-5; 7 bases are a match to TRBD1. Germline V lookup: CDR1 SGHNT, CDR2 YYREEE (reference sequence). Trimming cost V 0 bases and J 5 bases; bases outside gene matches: 7. CDR3 length equals 15 residues. In DNA, the CDR3 is TGTGCCAGCAGCTTGGTAGAAGGGGGCGCGGAGACCCAGTACTTC. Its protein is CASSLVEGGAETQYF.

J is TRBJ1-3 and V is TRBV28; no firm D call. The CDR3 has 13 residues. Germline V gene sequence: CDR1 MDHEN, CDR2 SYDVKM. Trimming shortened V by 3 bases and J by 4 bases, and 7 bases separated the two germline ends. CDR3 in DNA: TGTGCCAGCAGTTTTGGGCGGGGAAACACCATATATTTT. Translating it yields CASSFGRGNTIYF.

This clone has a handful of counts. The J gene is TRBJ1-4, the V gene TRBV7-3; tentatively, D is TRBD1 (5 bases). Germline CDR1 and CDR2: SGHTA and FQGTGA. This CDR3 spans 17 amino acids. V was shortened by 6 bases and J by 0 bases, with 17 bases between the two germline ends. The CDR3 is CASRPIRQLATNEKLFF. DNA for the CDR3: TGTGCCAGCAGACCCATCCGACAGTTAGCAACTAATGAAAAACTGTTTTTT.

This rearrangement joins TRBV11-2 to TRBJ2-7; TRBD2 aligns across 7 bases. Germline loops: CDR1 SGHAT, CDR2 FQNNGV. Losses at the gene ends were 0 bases for V and 0 bases for J; bases not matched to a gene: 2. The CDR3 length is 15 residues. The CDR3 sequence: CASSLERGSSYEQYF. As DNA, the CDR3 is TGTGCCAGCAGCTTAGAGCGGGGGAGCTCCTACGAGCAGTACTTC. Supplemented by reference TRBV11-2 and TRBJ2-7, the full variable domain reads EAGVAQSPRYKIIEKRQSVAFWCNPISGHATLYWYQQILGQGPKLLIQFQNNGVVDDSQLPKDRFSAERLKGVDSTLKIQPAKLEDSAVYLCASSLERGSSYEQYFGPGTRLTVT.

The chain joins TRBV6-5 to TRBJ2-1, with a weak D call TRBD2 (6 bases). Trimming shortened V by 7 bases and J by 2 bases, and 15 bases separated the two germline ends. This CDR3 contains 15 residues. Germline assignment: CDR1 MNHEY and CDR2 SVGAGI. The CDR3 loop is CASILQEGAYNEQFF. The DNA of the CDR3 is TGTGCCAGCATTTTACAGGAGGGAGCCTACAATGAGCAGTTCTTC.

The chain uses TRBV9 and TRBJ1-2; D possibly corresponds to TRBD1 (5 bases). V lost 0 bases and J 14 bases, leaving 11 bases between the germline ends. Germline V CDR1 and CDR2: SGDLS, YYNGEE. The CDR3 contains 11 residues. The CDR3 region has the DNA TGTGCCAGCAGCGTAGGACAGTTTAAAACCTTC. Protein product: CASSVGQFKTF.

V usage is TRBV9 and J usage is TRBJ1-2; no reliable D call. V lost 1 base and J 3 bases, leaving 13 bases between the germline ends. Germline lookup yields CDR1 SGDLS and CDR2 YYNGEE. CDR3 length: 15 residues. Here the CDR3 DNA reads TGTGCCAGCAGCGTATCCCCCCTCCTTGACTATGGCTACACCTTC. Translated: CASSVSPLLDYGYTF.

The rearrangement uses TRBV24-1 and TRBJ2-6; no clear D gene. The CDR3 covers 14 residues. CDR1 is KGHDR, CDR2 SFDVKD, per germline. The V end was cut by 12 bases, the J end by 0 bases, with 11 bases between. The CDR3 loop reads CAAGRSSGANVLTF. DNA for the CDR3: TGTGCCGCCGGCAGGAGCTCTGGGGCCAACGTCCTGACTTTC.

The chain recombines TRBV7-3 with TRBJ1-1; no reliable D call. CDR1 is SGHTA and CDR2 is FQGTGA in the germline V gene. Trimming left V 5 bases short and J 1 base short, with 11 bases between. The CDR3 has 14 residues. Here the CDR3 reads CASSPSSANTEAFF. The CDR3 DNA sequence: TGTGCCAGCAGCCCGTCTTCGGCGAACACTGAAGCTTTCTTT.

The count of this clone is one. The rearrangement links TRBV10-3 to TRBJ1-1; D uncertain. Trimming removed 9 bases at V and 2 bases at J, with 10 bases between. CDR1 is ENHRY and CDR2 is SYGVKD in the germline V gene. CDR3 length: 12 residues. CDR3 region: CAIASGNTEAFF. CDR3 DNA sequence: TGTGCCATTGCGAGCGGAAACACTGAAGCTTTCTTT.

This clone has a handful of counts. The chain couples TRBV19 to TRBJ2-3; the match to TRBD1 covers 8 bases. The CDR3 extends over 14 amino acids. CDR1 is LNHDA and CDR2 is SQIVND in the germline V gene (reference sequence). The J segment lost 4 bases and the V segment lost 3 bases, leaving 3 bases of the junction unmatched. DNA of the CDR3: TGTGCCAGTAGTATCCGACAGGGGTCAGATACGCAGTATTTT. Translating gives CASSIRQGSDTQYF.

The chain joins TRBV15 to TRBJ2-3, with TRBD1 matching 11 bases. The CDR3 has 14 amino acids. V gave up 5 bases and J gave up 7 bases; unmatched junction bases: 5. CDR1 and CDR2 (germline): LNHNV, YYDKDF (reference sequence). The CDR3: CATSRGQGAYTQYF. The CDR3 bases are TGTGCCACCAGCCGCGGACAGGGGGCATATACGCAGTATTTT.

The genes are TRBV9 and TRBJ2-7, with no clear D. V lost 0 bases and J 2 bases, leaving 6 bases between the germline ends. Germline CDR1 SGDLS, CDR2 YYNGEE. This CDR3 spans 13 amino acids. This chain's CDR3 is CASSVAGPYEQYF. For the CDR3, the DNA is TGTGCCAGCAGCGTAGCCGGTCCCTACGAGCAGTACTTC.

V is TRBV24-1 and J is TRBJ2-7; 7 nucleotides align to TRBD1. The CDR3 has 14 amino acids. Germline CDR1 and CDR2: KGHDR and SFDVKD. After removal of 6 bases from V and 0 bases from J, the junction contained 4 bases not matched to a gene. CDR3 residues: CATSPGGISYEQYF. The CDR3 nucleotides are TGTGCCACCAGTCCAGGGGGTATCTCCTACGAGCAGTACTTC.

This clone has a handful of counts. The CDR3 reads CSASPDRGYTF. The CDR3 DNA reads TGCAGTGCTAGTCCGGATCGTGGCTACACCTTC. The V call is TRBV20-1, the J call TRBJ1-2; no definite D call. The CDR3 extends over 11 amino acids. V gave up 3 bases and J gave up 7 bases, with 9 bases separating them. CDR1 is DFQATT, CDR2 SNEGSKA, per germline (reference sequence).

The chain links TRBV5-6 to TRBJ1-2, with 8 positions matching TRBD1. Germline lookup yields CDR1 SGHDT and CDR2 YYEEEE. The V gene end was trimmed by 4 bases and the J gene end by 2 bases; junction bases not matched to a gene: 13. The CDR3 has 17 amino acids. CDR3 protein: CASSHPGQDARNYGYTF. The CDR3 bases are TGTGCCAGCAGCCACCCGGGACAGGATGCCAGAAACTATGGCTACACCTTC. Combining the CDR3 with reference TRBV5-6 and TRBJ1-2 gives the whole variable domain DAGVTQSPTHLIKTRGQQVTLRCSPKSGHDTVSWYQQALGQGPQFIFQYYEEEERQRGNFPDRFSGHQFPNYSSELNVNALLLGDSALYLCASSHPGQDARNYGYTFGSGTRLTVV.

The gene calls are TRBV5-3 and TRBJ2-2; possible D gene TRBD2, 5 bases. Being an ORF, TRBV5-3 has a function that is uncertain. The CDR3 sequence is 16 residues long. V was trimmed by 4 bases and J by 0 bases, leaving 13 bases between them. CDR3 sequence: CARSLMEATNTGELFF. DNA of the CDR3: TGTGCCAGAAGCCTCATGGAGGCCACGAACACCGGGGAGCTGTTTTTT.

This chain uses TRBV6-5 with TRBJ2-5, with TRBD2 as a possible D gene (5 bases). The germline V gene has CDR1 MNHEY and CDR2 SVGAGI. The V end was cut by 7 bases, the J end by 5 bases, with 11 bases between. The CDR3 length is 12 residues. The DNA for the CDR3 is TGTGCCAGCACGTGGGCGGGCGAGACCCAGTACTTC. It codes for CASTWAGETQYF.

V usage is TRBV19 and J usage is TRBJ1-5; no clear D gene. V was trimmed by 5 bases and J by 0 bases, leaving 23 bases between them. The CDR3 has 19 amino acids. Germline CDR1 LNHDA, CDR2 SQIVND (reference sequence). CDR3 sequence reads: CASSPSWVLQSYSNQPQHF. The DNA for the CDR3 is TGTGCCAGTAGTCCGTCGTGGGTCTTACAGTCCTATAGCAATCAGCCCCAGCATTTT.

This clone has only a few counts. The chain employs TRBV6-5 and TRBJ2-7; D not certain. Germline V gene data show CDR1 as MNHEY and CDR2 as SVGAGI. Trimming shortened V by 7 bases and J by 0 bases, and 16 bases separated the two germline ends. This CDR3 contains 15 residues. For the CDR3, the DNA is TGTGCCAGCACCAAGTGGGCAGGCAGCTCCTACGAGCAGTACTTC. Translating gives CASTKWAGSSYEQYF.

This chain joins TRBV6-6 and TRBJ2-7; maybe TRBD2 (5 bases). Per germline, CDR1 MNHNY and CDR2 SVGAGI (reference sequence). This CDR3 region has 15 residues. V was clipped by 6 bases and J by 0 bases, with 15 bases between them. CDR3 nucleotides: TGTGCCAGCAGGCAACCGGGATCGAGCTCCTACGAGCAGTACTTC. Translated: CASRQPGSSSYEQYF.